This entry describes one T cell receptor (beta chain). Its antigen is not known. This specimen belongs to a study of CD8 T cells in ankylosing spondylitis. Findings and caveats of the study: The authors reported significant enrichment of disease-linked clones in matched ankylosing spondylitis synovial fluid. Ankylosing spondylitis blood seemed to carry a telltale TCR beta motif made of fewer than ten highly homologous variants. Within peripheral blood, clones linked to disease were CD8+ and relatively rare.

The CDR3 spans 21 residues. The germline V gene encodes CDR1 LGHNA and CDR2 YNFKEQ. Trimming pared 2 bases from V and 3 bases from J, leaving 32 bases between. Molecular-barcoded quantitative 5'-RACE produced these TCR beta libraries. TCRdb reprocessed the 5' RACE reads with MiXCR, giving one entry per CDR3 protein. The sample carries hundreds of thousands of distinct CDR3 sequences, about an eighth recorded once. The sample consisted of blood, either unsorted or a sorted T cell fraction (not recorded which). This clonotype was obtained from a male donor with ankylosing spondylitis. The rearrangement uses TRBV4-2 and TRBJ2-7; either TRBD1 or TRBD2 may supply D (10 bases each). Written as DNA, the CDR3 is TGTGCCAGCAGCCAAAGGGACAGGGGCGGAGGTAGCGGGAGGCCCTACTACGAGCAGTACTTC. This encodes CASSQRDRGGGSGRPYYEQYF.